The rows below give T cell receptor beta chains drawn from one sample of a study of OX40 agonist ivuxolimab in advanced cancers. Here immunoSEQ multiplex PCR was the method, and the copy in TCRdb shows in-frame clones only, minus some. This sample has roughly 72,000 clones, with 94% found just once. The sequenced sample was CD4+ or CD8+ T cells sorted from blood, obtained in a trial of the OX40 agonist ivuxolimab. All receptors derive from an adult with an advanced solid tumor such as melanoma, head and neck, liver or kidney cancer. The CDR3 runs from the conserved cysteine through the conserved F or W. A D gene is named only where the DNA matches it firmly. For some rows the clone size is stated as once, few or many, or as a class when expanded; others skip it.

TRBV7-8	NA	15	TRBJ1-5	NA	CASSLSFNSNQPQHF	TGTGCCAGCAGCTTATCATTTAATAGCAATCAGCCCCAGCATTTT
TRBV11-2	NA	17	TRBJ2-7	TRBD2	CASSHPLAGTSSYEQYF	TGTGCCAGCAGCCACCCGCTAGCGGGTACTTCCTCCTACGAGCAGTACTTC
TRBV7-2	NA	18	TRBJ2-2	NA	CASSLRSLEGGFAGELFF	TGTGCCAGCAGCTTACGGTCCTTGGAGGGTGGGTTCGCCGGGGAGCTGTTTTTT
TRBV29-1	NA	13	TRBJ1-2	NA	CSVEGRADYGYTF	TGCAGCGTTGAGGGCAGGGCTGACTATGGCTACACCTTC
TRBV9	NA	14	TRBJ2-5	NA	CASSVGGSQETQYF	TGTGCCAGCAGCGTAGGGGGCAGTCAAGAGACCCAGTACTTC
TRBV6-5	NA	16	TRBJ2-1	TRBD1	CASSYSRGLIYNEQFF	TGTGCCAGCAGTTACTCCAGGGGGCTTATCTACAATGAGCAGTTCTTC
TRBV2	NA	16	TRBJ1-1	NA	CASSPEGGGMNTEAFF	TGTGCCAGCAGCCCCGAGGGGGGGGGAATGAACACTGAAGCTTTCTTT
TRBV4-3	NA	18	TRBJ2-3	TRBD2	CASSQGLTSGDSTDTQYF	TGCGCCAGCAGCCAAGGGTTGACTAGCGGGGATAGCACAGATACGCAGTATTTT
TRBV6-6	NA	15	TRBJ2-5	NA	CASRHSEFRAETQYF	TGTGCCAGCCGCCACTCAGAGTTCAGGGCGGAGACCCAGTACTTC
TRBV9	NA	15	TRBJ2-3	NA	CASSVAAGTTDTQYF	TGTGCCAGCAGCGTAGCCGCGGGGACCACAGATACGCAGTATTTT
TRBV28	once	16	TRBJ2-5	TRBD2	CASALRLADLQETQYF	TGTGCCAGCGCCCTGAGGCTAGCGGATCTCCAAGAGACCCAGTACTTC
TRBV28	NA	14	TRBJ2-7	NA	CASSPRWATYEQYF	TGTGCCAGCAGTCCACGGTGGGCCACCTACGAGCAGTACTTC
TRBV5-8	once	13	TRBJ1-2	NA	CASSLDSINGYTF	TGTGCCAGCAGCTTGGACAGTATTAATGGCTACACCTTC
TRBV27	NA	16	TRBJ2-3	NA	CASSPSGGQATDTQYF	TGTGCCAGCAGCCCCTCGGGAGGACAGGCGACAGATACGCAGTATTTT
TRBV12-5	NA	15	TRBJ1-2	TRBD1	CASGGPGQQNYGYTF	TGTGCTAGTGGGGGACCGGGACAGCAGAACTATGGCTACACCTTC
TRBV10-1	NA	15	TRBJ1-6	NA	CASRKLGRHNSPLHF	TGCGCCAGCAGGAAACTCGGACGGCATAATTCACCCCTCCACTTT
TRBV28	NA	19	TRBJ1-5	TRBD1	CASSSRSGEGTGSGQPQHF	TGTGCCAGCAGTTCGAGGTCGGGCGAGGGGACAGGGTCGGGACAGCCCCAGCATTTT
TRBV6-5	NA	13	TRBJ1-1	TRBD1	CAIKTGTNTEAFF	TGTGCCATCAAGACAGGGACGAACACTGAAGCTTTCTTT
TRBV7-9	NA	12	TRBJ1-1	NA	CAGSFGRDEAFF	TGTGCCGGCAGCTTCGGACGTGATGAAGCTTTCTTT
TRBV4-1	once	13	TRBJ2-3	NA	CASSPETTDTQYF	TGCGCCAGCAGCCCCGAGACTACAGATACGCAGTATTTT
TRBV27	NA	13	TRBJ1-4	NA	CASFRLGGEKLFF	TGTGCCAGCTTTCGGTTAGGGGGTGAAAAACTGTTTTTT
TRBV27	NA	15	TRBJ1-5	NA	CASSARHFSNQPQHF	TGTGCCAGCAGTGCCAGACACTTTAGCAATCAGCCCCAGCATTTT
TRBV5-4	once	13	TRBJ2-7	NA	CASSFNLGGEQYF	TGTGCCAGCAGCTTCAACCTCGGGGGCGAGCAGTACTTC
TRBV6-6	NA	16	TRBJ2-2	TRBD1	CASSYVSGGYTGELFF	TGTGCCAGCAGTTACGTGTCAGGGGGCTACACCGGGGAGCTGTTTTTT
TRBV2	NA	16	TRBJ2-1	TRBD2	CASTRLAGGSHNEQFF	TGTGCCAGCACTCGACTAGCGGGGGGGTCTCACAATGAGCAGTTCTTC
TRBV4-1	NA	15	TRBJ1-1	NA	CASSQDRSTGDRAFF	TGCGCCAGCAGCCAAGATAGGTCGACGGGGGATAGGGCTTTCTTT
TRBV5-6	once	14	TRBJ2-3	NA	CASSFEGHTDTQYF	TGTGCCAGCAGCTTTGAGGGCCACACAGATACGCAGTATTTT
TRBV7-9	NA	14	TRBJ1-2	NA	CASSPPQGRGGYTF	TGTGCCAGCAGCCCTCCACAGGGTAGAGGTGGCTACACCTTC
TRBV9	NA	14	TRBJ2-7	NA	CASSVGGVAYEQYF	TGTGCCAGCAGTGTTGGCGGGGTCGCCTACGAGCAGTACTTC
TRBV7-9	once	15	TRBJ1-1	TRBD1	CASSTTQGAGTEAFF	TGTGCCAGCAGCACAACGCAGGGGGCAGGGACTGAAGCTTTCTTT
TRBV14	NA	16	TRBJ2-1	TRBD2	CASSQGLAPLNNEQFF	TGTGCCAGCAGCCAAGGACTAGCTCCTCTTAACAATGAGCAGTTCTTC
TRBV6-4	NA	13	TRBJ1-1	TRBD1	CASNGQGDTEAFF	TGTGCCAGCAATGGACAGGGCGACACTGAAGCTTTCTTT
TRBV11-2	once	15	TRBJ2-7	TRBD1	CASSLEFGDSYEQYF	TGTGCCAGCAGCTTAGAGTTTGGGGACAGCTACGAGCAGTACTTC
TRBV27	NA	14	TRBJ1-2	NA	CASSLPYRVGGYTF	TGTGCCAGCAGTTTACCGTACAGGGTGGGTGGCTACACCTTC
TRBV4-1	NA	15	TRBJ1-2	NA	CASSQEAGRLGGYTF	TGCGCCAGCAGCCAAGAAGCAGGGCGGCTCGGTGGCTACACCTTC
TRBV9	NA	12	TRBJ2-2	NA	CASSVGTGELFF	TGTGCCAGCAGCGTAGGCACCGGGGAGCTGTTTTTT
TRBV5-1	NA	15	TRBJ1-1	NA	CASSSNGGGYTEAFF	TGCGCCAGCAGCTCAAACGGCGGGGGGTACACTGAAGCTTTCTTT
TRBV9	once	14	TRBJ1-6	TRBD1	CASSGTGGNSPLHF	TGTGCCAGCAGCGGGACAGGGGGGAATTCACCCCTCCACTTT
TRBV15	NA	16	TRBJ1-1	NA	CATSREGQNGEGVAFF	TGTGCCACCAGCAGAGAGGGGCAAAATGGGGAGGGGGTAGCTTTCTTT
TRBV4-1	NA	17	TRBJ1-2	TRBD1	CASSQERLQGADYGYTF	TGCGCCAGCAGCCAAGAGCGACTACAGGGGGCCGACTATGGCTACACCTTC
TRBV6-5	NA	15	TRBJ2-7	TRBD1	CASSPGQGGTNEQYF	TGTGCCAGCAGCCCGGGACAGGGGGGAACGAACGAGCAGTACTTC
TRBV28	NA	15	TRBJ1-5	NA	CASSGEGPSNQPQHF	TGTGCCAGCAGCGGGGAAGGTCCCAGCAATCAGCCCCAGCATTTT
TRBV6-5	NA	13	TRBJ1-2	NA	CASSYSIGYGYTF	TGTGCCAGCAGTTACTCAATTGGCTATGGCTACACCTTC
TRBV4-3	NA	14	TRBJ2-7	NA	CASSQDAGDYEQYF	TGCGCCAGCAGCCAAGATGCAGGCGACTACGAGCAGTACTTC
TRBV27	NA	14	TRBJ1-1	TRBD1	CASSFSDRVPEAFF	TGTGCCAGCAGTTTTTCGGACAGGGTCCCTGAAGCTTTCTTT
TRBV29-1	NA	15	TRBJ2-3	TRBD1	CSVEDLSRGTDTQYF	TGCAGCGTTGAAGATTTGTCCAGGGGGACAGATACGCAGTATTTT
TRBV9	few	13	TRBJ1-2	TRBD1	CASSDGQGIGYTF	TGTGCCAGCAGCGACGGACAGGGTATCGGCTACACCTTC
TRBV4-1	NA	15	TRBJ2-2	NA	CASSAWGVVTGELFF	TGCGCCAGCAGCGCGTGGGGGGTGGTAACCGGGGAGCTGTTTTTT
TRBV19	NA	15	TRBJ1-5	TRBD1	CASSLGDRGHQPQHF	TGTGCCAGTAGTCTTGGGGACAGGGGACATCAGCCCCAGCATTTT
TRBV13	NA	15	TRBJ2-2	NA	CASSPWGDNTGELFF	TGTGCCAGCAGCCCCTGGGGCGATAACACCGGGGAGCTGTTTTTT
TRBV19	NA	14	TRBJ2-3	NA	CASSVLEGTDTQYF	TGTGCCAGTAGTGTGCTAGAAGGCACAGATACGCAGTATTTT
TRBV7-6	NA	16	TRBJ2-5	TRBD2	CASAGPSGGYQETQYF	TGTGCCAGTGCGGGACCTAGCGGGGGTTACCAAGAGACCCAGTACTTC
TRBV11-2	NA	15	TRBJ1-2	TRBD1	CASSLGTGSHYGYTF	TGTGCCAGCAGCTTAGGGACAGGGTCCCACTATGGCTACACCTTC